This section outlines one TCR beta chain sequence together with its context. As yet, its antigen is unknown. This sample is part of a study of T cells expressing NK-cell markers. Background on the study: From sorted CD3+CD56+NKG2C+, CD3+CD56+NKG2C- and CD3+CD56-NKG2C+ T cells came the TCR beta repertoires.

Study-level results: CD8+ T cells in roughly six donors included dominant NKG2C+ clonotypes at about 1.0-8%.

Libraries used 5'RACE template switching adding universal primer site and UMIs. TCRdb reworked the 5' RACE reads into one entry per CDR3 protein, no DNA. Its table records fewer than 550,000 distinct CDR3 sequences. The germline CDR1 and CDR2 sequences are SNHLY and FYNNEI. The CDR3 is 13 amino acids. The receptor's source is a woman between 50 and 59 years old in good health. V and J are TRBV2 and TRBJ2-1; there is no DNA to check the TCRdb D call of TRBD2. The sequencing sample was made of blood T cells: a sorted CD56 or NKG2C T cell subset, CD4+ or CD8+ T cells, or bulk PBMC T cells (not recorded which). The CDR3 loop reads CASGLLAGREQFF.